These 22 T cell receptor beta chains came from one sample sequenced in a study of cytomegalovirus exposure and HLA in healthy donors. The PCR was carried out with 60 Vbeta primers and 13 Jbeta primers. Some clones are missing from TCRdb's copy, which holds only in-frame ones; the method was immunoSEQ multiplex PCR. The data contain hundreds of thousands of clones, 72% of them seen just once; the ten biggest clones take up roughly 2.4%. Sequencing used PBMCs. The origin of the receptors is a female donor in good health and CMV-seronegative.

The CDR3 DNA follows: TGTGCCAGCAGCTTATGGACAGGGGGAAACACCATATATTTT. Residues: CASSLWTGGNTIYF. The chain couples TRBV7-2 to TRBJ1-3; 8 bases are a match to TRBD1. Germline CDR1 and CDR2: SGHTA and FQGNSA. CDR3 length equals 14 residues. V was pared by 2 bases and J by 4 bases, with 1 base of the junction left unmatched.

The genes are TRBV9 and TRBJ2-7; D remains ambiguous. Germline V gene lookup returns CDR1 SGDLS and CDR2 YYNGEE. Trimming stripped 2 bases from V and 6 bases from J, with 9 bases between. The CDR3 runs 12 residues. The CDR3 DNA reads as TGTGCCAGCAGCGTGGAAGGAGTCGAGCAGTACTTC. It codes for CASSVEGVEQYF.

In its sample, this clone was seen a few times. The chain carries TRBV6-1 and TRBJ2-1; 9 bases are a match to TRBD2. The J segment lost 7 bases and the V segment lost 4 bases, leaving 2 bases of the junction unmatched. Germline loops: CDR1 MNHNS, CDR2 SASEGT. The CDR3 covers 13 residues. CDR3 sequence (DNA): TGTGCCAGCAGTGGACTAGCGGTAAATGAGCAGTTCTTC. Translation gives CASSGLAVNEQFF.

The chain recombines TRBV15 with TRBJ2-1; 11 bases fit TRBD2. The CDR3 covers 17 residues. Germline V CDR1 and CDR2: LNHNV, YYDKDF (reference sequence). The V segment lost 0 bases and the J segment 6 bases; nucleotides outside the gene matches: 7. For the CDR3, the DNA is TGTGCCACCAGCAGAGATTTGGGACTAGCGGTCCCCAATGAGCAGTTCTTC. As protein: CATSRDLGLAVPNEQFF.

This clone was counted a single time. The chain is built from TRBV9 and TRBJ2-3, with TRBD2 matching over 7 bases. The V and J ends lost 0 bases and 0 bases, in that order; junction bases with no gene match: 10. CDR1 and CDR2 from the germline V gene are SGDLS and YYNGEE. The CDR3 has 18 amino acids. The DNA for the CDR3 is TGTGCCAGCAGCGTAGGCGTAAGGGGAGGGAGAAGCACAGATACGCAGTATTTT. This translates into CASSVGVRGGRSTDTQYF.

The CDR3 DNA reads as TGCAGCGTTGAGCTTTTACTAGCGGGAAGCACAGATACGCAGTATTTT. Translating it yields CSVELLLAGSTDTQYF. The rearrangement links TRBV29-1 to TRBJ2-3; 10 nucleotides agree with TRBD2. This CDR3 spans 16 amino acids. The V segment lost 3 bases and the J segment 0 bases; nucleotides outside the gene matches: 6. Germline loops: CDR1 SQVTM, CDR2 ANQGSEA.

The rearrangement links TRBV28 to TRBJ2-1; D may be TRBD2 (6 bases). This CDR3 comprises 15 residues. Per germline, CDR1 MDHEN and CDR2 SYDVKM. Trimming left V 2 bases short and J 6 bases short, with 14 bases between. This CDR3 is CASSLVMIAANEQFF. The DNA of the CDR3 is TGTGCCAGCAGTTTAGTAATGATAGCGGCCAATGAGCAGTTCTTC.

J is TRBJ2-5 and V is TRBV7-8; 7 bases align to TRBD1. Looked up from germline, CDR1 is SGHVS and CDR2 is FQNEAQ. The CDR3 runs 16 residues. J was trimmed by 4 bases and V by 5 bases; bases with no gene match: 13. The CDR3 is CASSPRAEQGRETQYF. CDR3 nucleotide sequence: TGTGCCAGCAGCCCGAGGGCAGAACAGGGGCGAGAGACCCAGTACTTC.

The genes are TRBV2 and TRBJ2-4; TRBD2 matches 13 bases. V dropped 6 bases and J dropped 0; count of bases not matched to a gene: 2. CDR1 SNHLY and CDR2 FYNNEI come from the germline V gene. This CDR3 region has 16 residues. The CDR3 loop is CASRGLAGLAKNIQYF. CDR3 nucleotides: TGTGCCAGCAGGGGACTAGCGGGACTAGCCAAAAACATTCAGTACTTC.

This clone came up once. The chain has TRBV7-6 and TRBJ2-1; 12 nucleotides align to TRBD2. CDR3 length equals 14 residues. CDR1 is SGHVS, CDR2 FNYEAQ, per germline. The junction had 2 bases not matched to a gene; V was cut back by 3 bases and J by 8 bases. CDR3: CASSFRLAGDEQFF. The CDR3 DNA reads TGTGCCAGCAGCTTCCGACTAGCGGGAGATGAGCAGTTCTTC.

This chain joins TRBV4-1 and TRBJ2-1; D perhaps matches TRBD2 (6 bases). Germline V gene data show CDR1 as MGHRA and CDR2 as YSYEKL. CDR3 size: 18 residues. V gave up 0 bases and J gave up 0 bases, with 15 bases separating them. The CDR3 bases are TGCGCCAGCAGCCAAGAAGGAGGGAGATTGAGCTCCTACAATGAGCAGTTCTTC. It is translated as CASSQEGGRLSSYNEQFF.

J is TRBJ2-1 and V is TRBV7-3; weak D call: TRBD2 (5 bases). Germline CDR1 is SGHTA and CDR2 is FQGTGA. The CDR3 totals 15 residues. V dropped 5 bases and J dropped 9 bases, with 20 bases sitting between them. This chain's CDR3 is CASSPRIGLAGEQFF. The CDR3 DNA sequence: TGTGCCAGCAGCCCTCGGATAGGGCTAGCCGGTGAGCAGTTCTTC. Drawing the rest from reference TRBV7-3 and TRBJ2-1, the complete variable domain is GAGVSQTPSNKVTEKGKYVELRCDPISGHTALYWYRQSLGQGPEFLIYFQGTGAADDSGLPNDRFFAVRPEGSVSTLKIQRTERGDSAVYLCASSPRIGLAGEQFFGPGTRLTVL.

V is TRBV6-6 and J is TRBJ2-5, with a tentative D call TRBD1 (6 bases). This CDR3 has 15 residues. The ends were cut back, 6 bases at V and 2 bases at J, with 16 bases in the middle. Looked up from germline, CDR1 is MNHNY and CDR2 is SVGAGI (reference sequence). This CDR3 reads CASSPWTDQQETQYF. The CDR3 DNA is TGTGCCAGCAGCCCATGGACAGATCAACAAGAGACCCAGTACTTC.

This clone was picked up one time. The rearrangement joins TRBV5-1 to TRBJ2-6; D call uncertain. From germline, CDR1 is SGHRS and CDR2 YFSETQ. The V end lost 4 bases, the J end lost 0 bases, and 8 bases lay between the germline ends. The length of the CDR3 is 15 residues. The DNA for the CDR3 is TGCGCCAGCAGCGGCGGAAGCTCTGGGGCCAACGTCCTGACTTTC. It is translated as CASSGGSSGANVLTF.

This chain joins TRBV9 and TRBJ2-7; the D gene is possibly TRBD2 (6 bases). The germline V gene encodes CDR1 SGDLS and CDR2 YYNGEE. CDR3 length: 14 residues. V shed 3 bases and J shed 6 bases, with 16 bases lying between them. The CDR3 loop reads CASSARLATSEQYF. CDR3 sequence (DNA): TGTGCCAGCAGCGCAAGGTTAGCGACTAGCGAGCAGTACTTC. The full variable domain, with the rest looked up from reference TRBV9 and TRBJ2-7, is DSGVTQTPKHLITATGQRVTLRCSPRSGDLSVYWYQQSLDQGLQFLIQYYNGEERAKGNILERFSAQQFPDLHSELNLSSLELGDSALYFCASSARLATSEQYFGPGTRLTVT.

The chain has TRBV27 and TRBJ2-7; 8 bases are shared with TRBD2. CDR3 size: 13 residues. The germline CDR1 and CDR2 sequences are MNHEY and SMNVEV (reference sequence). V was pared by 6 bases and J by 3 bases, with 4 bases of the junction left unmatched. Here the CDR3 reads CASRSGRIYEQYF. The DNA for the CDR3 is TGTGCCAGCAGAAGCGGGAGAATCTACGAGCAGTACTTC.

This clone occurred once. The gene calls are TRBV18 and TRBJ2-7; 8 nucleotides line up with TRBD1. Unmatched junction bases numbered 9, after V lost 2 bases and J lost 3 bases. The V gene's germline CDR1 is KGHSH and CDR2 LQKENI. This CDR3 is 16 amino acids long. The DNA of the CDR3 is TGTGCCAGCTCACCAAATAGGGGGACAGGAGACTACGAGCAGTACTTC. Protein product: CASSPNRGTGDYEQYF.

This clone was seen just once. CDR3 DNA: TGTGCCAGCAGTTTCAGCCAGGGGGCTGGCTATGGCTACACCTTC. Its protein is CASSFSQGAGYGYTF. This sequence joins TRBV27 and TRBJ1-2; 8 bases match TRBD1. The V and J ends lost 3 bases and 4 bases, in that order; junction bases with no gene match: 7. Germline lookup yields CDR1 MNHEY and CDR2 SMNVEV (reference sequence). The CDR3 has 15 amino acids.

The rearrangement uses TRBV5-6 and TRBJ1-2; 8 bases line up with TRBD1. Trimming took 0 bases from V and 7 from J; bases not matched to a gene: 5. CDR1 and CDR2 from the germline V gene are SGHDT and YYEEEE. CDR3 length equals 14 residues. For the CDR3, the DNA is TGTGCCAGCAGCTTGGGGCAGGGGGCGCTTGGCTACACCTTC. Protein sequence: CASSLGQGALGYTF.

The CDR3 sequence: CASSLVPGGSSTEAFF. The CDR3 region has the DNA TGTGCCAGCAGCTTAGTCCCAGGGGGGAGTAGCACTGAAGCTTTCTTT. The chain recombines TRBV7-8 with TRBJ1-1; 7 bases map to TRBD1. The junction had 9 bases not matched to a gene; V was cut back by 1 base and J by 4 bases. Germline-derived CDR1 and CDR2 are SGHVS and FQNEAQ. There are 16 residues in the CDR3.

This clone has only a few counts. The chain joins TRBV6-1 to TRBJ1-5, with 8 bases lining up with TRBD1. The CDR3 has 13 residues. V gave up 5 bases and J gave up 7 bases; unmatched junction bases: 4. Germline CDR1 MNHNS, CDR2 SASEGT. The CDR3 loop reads CASSWDRSQPQHF. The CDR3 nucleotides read TGTGCCAGCAGTTGGGACAGGAGCCAGCCCCAGCATTTT.

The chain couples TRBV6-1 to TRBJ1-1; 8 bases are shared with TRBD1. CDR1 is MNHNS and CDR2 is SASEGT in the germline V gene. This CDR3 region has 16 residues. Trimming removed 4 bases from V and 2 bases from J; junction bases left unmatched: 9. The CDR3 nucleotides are TGTGCCAGCAGTGCAGGGGGCAATATTGTAAACACTGAAGCTTTCTTT. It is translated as CASSAGGNIVNTEAFF.